The rows below give T cell receptor beta chains drawn from one sample of a study of CD8 T cells in ankylosing spondylitis. TCRdb reanalysed the 5' RACE reads using MiXCR and keeps one entry per CDR3 protein. The data hold about 360,000 distinct CDR3 sequences, with 20% observed a single time. Specimen: blood, either unsorted or a sorted T cell fraction (not recorded which). Source of these receptors: a male donor with ankylosing spondylitis or in good health (not recorded which). CDR3s include the opening cysteine and the closing phenylalanine or tryptophan. The D gene is left open where the match is weak. Not every row has a clone size; where given, it reads once, few, many or a size class.

J gene: TRBJ2-1; clone size: .; V gene: TRBV4-1; CDR3 length: 15; D gene: TRBD1; CDR3 protein: CASSQDTGTGGEQFF; CDR3 DNA: TGCGCCAGCAGCCAAGACACCGGGACAGGTGGCGAGCAGTTCTTC
J gene: TRBJ2-2; clone size: .; V gene: TRBV27; CDR3 length: 12; D gene: .; CDR3 protein: CASSEGIGELFF; CDR3 DNA: TGTGCCAGCAGCGAGGGTATCGGGGAGCTGTTTTTT
J gene: TRBJ2-2; clone size: .; V gene: TRBV12-3/TRBV12-4; CDR3 length: 13; D gene: .; CDR3 protein: CASNQGISGELFF; CDR3 DNA: TGTGCCAGCAATCAGGGGATATCCGGGGAGCTGTTTTTT
J gene: TRBJ1-4; clone size: few; V gene: TRBV9; CDR3 length: 15; D gene: .; CDR3 protein: CASSVELGAHEKLFF; CDR3 DNA: TGTGCCAGCAGCGTAGAATTGGGGGCGCATGAAAAACTGTTTTTT
J gene: TRBJ2-3; clone size: few; V gene: TRBV12-3/TRBV12-4; CDR3 length: 14; D gene: .; CDR3 protein: CASSFHVGTDTQYF; CDR3 DNA: TGTGCCAGCAGTTTCCATGTGGGGACAGATACGCAGTATTTT
J gene: TRBJ1-6; clone size: .; V gene: TRBV3-1; CDR3 length: 16; D gene: .; CDR3 protein: CASSQEGQRGNSPLHF; CDR3 DNA: TGTGCCAGCAGCCAGGAAGGCCAGCGGGGTAATTCACCCCTCCACTTT
J gene: TRBJ2-1; clone size: few; V gene: TRBV7-9; CDR3 length: 16; D gene: TRBD1; CDR3 protein: CAFTPNRGPSYNEQFF; CDR3 DNA: TGTGCCTTCACCCCTAACAGGGGGCCCTCCTACAATGAGCAGTTCTTC
J gene: TRBJ2-5; clone size: .; V gene: TRBV12-3/TRBV12-4; CDR3 length: 14; D gene: TRBD2; CDR3 protein: CASRIAGEQETQYF; CDR3 DNA: TGTGCCAGCAGGATAGCGGGGGAACAAGAGACCCAGTACTTC
J gene: TRBJ2-3; clone size: .; V gene: TRBV6-1; CDR3 length: 14; D gene: .; CDR3 protein: CASSVDSSTDTQYF; CDR3 DNA: TGTGCCAGCAGTGTGGACAGCAGCACAGATACGCAGTATTTT
J gene: TRBJ2-3; clone size: many; V gene: TRBV7-2; CDR3 length: 13; D gene: .; CDR3 protein: CASSPLGTDTQYF; CDR3 DNA: TGTGCCAGCAGCCCCCTGGGCACAGATACGCAGTATTTT
J gene: TRBJ2-2; clone size: .; V gene: TRBV24-1; CDR3 length: 13; D gene: .; CDR3 protein: CATSDFPGGELFF; CDR3 DNA: TGTGCCACCAGTGATTTCCCGGGAGGGGAGCTGTTTTTT
J gene: TRBJ2-5; clone size: few; V gene: TRBV9; CDR3 length: 15; D gene: .; CDR3 protein: CASSEFADSGETQYF; CDR3 DNA: TGTGCCAGCAGCGAGTTTGCGGATTCGGGAGAGACCCAGTACTTC
J gene: TRBJ2-5; clone size: few; V gene: TRBV11-2; CDR3 length: 18; D gene: TRBD1; CDR3 protein: CASSLAGGPIPNKETQYF; CDR3 DNA: TGTGCCAGCAGCCTGGCAGGGGGACCGATTCCGAATAAAGAGACCCAGTACTTC
J gene: TRBJ2-5; clone size: few; V gene: TRBV29-1; CDR3 length: 11; D gene: .; CDR3 protein: CSVGTGETQYF; CDR3 DNA: TGCAGCGTCGGGACTGGGGAGACCCAGTACTTC
J gene: TRBJ1-2; clone size: few; V gene: TRBV12-3/TRBV12-4; CDR3 length: 13; D gene: .; CDR3 protein: CASSLAENYGYTF; CDR3 DNA: TGTGCCAGCAGTTTGGCGGAAAACTATGGCTACACCTTC
J gene: TRBJ2-3; clone size: few; V gene: TRBV29-1; CDR3 length: 16; D gene: TRBD2; CDR3 protein: CSAAGTSGGSTDTQYF; CDR3 DNA: TGCAGCGCCGCAGGGACTAGCGGGGGTAGCACAGATACGCAGTATTTT
J gene: TRBJ2-7; clone size: many; V gene: TRBV12-3/TRBV12-4; CDR3 length: 14; D gene: .; CDR3 protein: CASSQAGLPGEQYF; CDR3 DNA: TGTGCCAGCAGCCAGGCAGGGCTCCCGGGGGAGCAGTACTTC
J gene: TRBJ2-7; clone size: .; V gene: TRBV9; CDR3 length: 16; D gene: .; CDR3 protein: CASSTGGGLISSEQYF; CDR3 DNA: TGTGCCAGCAGCACAGGAGGGGGGCTGATCTCGTCCGAGCAGTACTTC
J gene: TRBJ2-2; clone size: many; V gene: TRBV5-6; CDR3 length: 15; D gene: .; CDR3 protein: CASSLVGSNTGELFF; CDR3 DNA: TGTGCCAGCAGCTTGGTAGGCAGCAACACCGGGGAGCTGTTTTTT
J gene: TRBJ2-3; clone size: .; V gene: TRBV4-1; CDR3 length: 16; D gene: .; CDR3 protein: CASSQTGFPSTDTQYF; CDR3 DNA: TGCGCCAGCAGCCAAACAGGGTTCCCGAGCACAGATACGCAGTATTTT
J gene: TRBJ2-1; clone size: .; V gene: TRBV5-5; CDR3 length: 15; D gene: .; CDR3 protein: CASSAGRSSYNEQFF; CDR3 DNA: TGTGCCAGCAGCGCGGGACGGAGCTCCTACAATGAGCAGTTCTTC
J gene: TRBJ2-1; clone size: once; V gene: TRBV29-1; CDR3 length: 10; D gene: .; CDR3 protein: CSAQVDEQFF; CDR3 DNA: TGCAGCGCCCAAGTGGATGAGCAGTTCTTC
J gene: TRBJ2-2; clone size: .; V gene: TRBV7-3; CDR3 length: 15; D gene: .; CDR3 protein: CASSLNSGATGELFF; CDR3 DNA: TGTGCCAGCAGCTTAAACTCAGGGGCGACCGGGGAGCTGTTTTTT
J gene: TRBJ1-4; clone size: many; V gene: TRBV12-3/TRBV12-4; CDR3 length: 12; D gene: .; CDR3 protein: CASSLGDGKLFF; CDR3 DNA: TGTGCCAGCAGTTTAGGGGACGGAAAACTGTTTTTT
J gene: TRBJ2-3; clone size: .; V gene: TRBV7-6; CDR3 length: 15; D gene: .; CDR3 protein: CASSYLEGDTDTQYF; CDR3 DNA: TGTGCCAGCAGCTACCTTGAGGGAGACACAGATACGCAGTATTTT
J gene: TRBJ2-2; clone size: .; V gene: TRBV7-2; CDR3 length: 14; D gene: .; CDR3 protein: CASRSPTVTGELFF; CDR3 DNA: TGTGCCAGCAGGTCCCCGACTGTCACCGGGGAGCTGTTTTTT
J gene: TRBJ2-7; clone size: few; V gene: TRBV10-3; CDR3 length: 10; D gene: .; CDR3 protein: CASGMDEQYF; CDR3 DNA: TGTGCCTCCGGCATGGACGAGCAGTACTTC
J gene: TRBJ2-2; clone size: .; V gene: TRBV2; CDR3 length: 16; D gene: .; CDR3 protein: CASSEGLRAVTGELFF; CDR3 DNA: TGTGCCAGCAGTGAAGGTTTAAGAGCGGTCACCGGGGAGCTGTTTTTT
J gene: TRBJ1-2; clone size: .; V gene: TRBV20-1; CDR3 length: 15; D gene: TRBD1; CDR3 protein: CSARSRQGINYGYTF; CDR3 DNA: TGCAGTGCTAGGTCCAGACAGGGTATTAACTATGGCTACACCTTC
J gene: TRBJ2-5; clone size: once; V gene: TRBV9; CDR3 length: 13; D gene: .; CDR3 protein: CASSVSGVGAQYF; CDR3 DNA: TGTGCCAGCAGCGTAAGCGGCGTGGGTGCCCAGTACTTC
J gene: TRBJ2-7; clone size: .; V gene: TRBV11-2; CDR3 length: 13; D gene: .; CDR3 protein: CASSFPYENEQYF; CDR3 DNA: TGTGCCAGCAGCTTCCCTTACGAGAACGAGCAGTACTTC
J gene: TRBJ2-2; clone size: .; V gene: TRBV20-1; CDR3 length: 14; D gene: .; CDR3 protein: CSCLGPGRTGELFF; CDR3 DNA: TGCAGTTGCTTGGGGCCAGGGAGGACCGGGGAGCTGTTTTTT
J gene: TRBJ2-7; clone size: few; V gene: TRBV15; CDR3 length: 16; D gene: .; CDR3 protein: CATSRDQEGISYEQYF; CDR3 DNA: TGTGCCACCAGCAGAGATCAGGAGGGGATCTCCTACGAGCAGTACTTC
J gene: TRBJ2-7; clone size: .; V gene: TRBV30; CDR3 length: 13; D gene: .; CDR3 protein: CAWGGTAPYEQYF; CDR3 DNA: TGTGCCTGGGGGGGGACAGCTCCTTACGAGCAGTACTTC
J gene: TRBJ1-2; clone size: few; V gene: TRBV4-1; CDR3 length: 15; D gene: .; CDR3 protein: CASSPHGESNYGYTF; CDR3 DNA: TGCGCCAGCAGCCCCCATGGGGAATCCAACTATGGCTACACCTTC
J gene: TRBJ2-5; clone size: .; V gene: TRBV29-1; CDR3 length: 18; D gene: TRBD2; CDR3 protein: CSVEGVTSGGRLQETQYF; CDR3 DNA: TGCAGCGTTGAAGGGGTAACTAGCGGGGGCCGTCTTCAAGAGACCCAGTACTTC
J gene: TRBJ2-1; clone size: .; V gene: TRBV4-1; CDR3 length: 17; D gene: .; CDR3 protein: CASSPSGGGRADNEQFF; CDR3 DNA: TGCGCCAGCAGCCCCTCAGGTGGGGGGCGGGCCGACAATGAGCAGTTCTTC
J gene: TRBJ2-5; clone size: few; V gene: TRBV28; CDR3 length: 14; D gene: TRBD2; CDR3 protein: CASSRPGGGETQYF; CDR3 DNA: TGTGCCAGCAGCCGCCCAGGCGGGGGGGAGACCCAGTACTTC
J gene: TRBJ2-1; clone size: few; V gene: TRBV6-1; CDR3 length: 16; D gene: TRBD2; CDR3 protein: CASSPEGLAGASEQFF; CDR3 DNA: TGTGCCAGCAGTCCAGAGGGACTAGCGGGGGCCTCGGAGCAGTTCTTC
J gene: TRBJ1-1; clone size: .; V gene: TRBV6-1; CDR3 length: 17; D gene: TRBD1; CDR3 protein: CASSARGQALLNTEAFF; CDR3 DNA: TGTGCCAGCAGTGCCCGGGGACAGGCGCTTCTGAACACTGAAGCTTTCTTT
J gene: TRBJ2-7; clone size: few; V gene: TRBV4-1; CDR3 length: 16; D gene: .; CDR3 protein: CASSQVEGTQRYEQYF; CDR3 DNA: TGCGCCAGCAGCCAAGTCGAGGGCACCCAACGCTACGAGCAGTACTTC
J gene: TRBJ2-2; clone size: few; V gene: TRBV29-1; CDR3 length: 17; D gene: TRBD2; CDR3 protein: CSVESGLAGDLTGELFF; CDR3 DNA: TGCAGCGTTGAGTCCGGACTAGCGGGCGACCTCACCGGGGAGCTGTTTTTT
J gene: TRBJ2-7; clone size: few; V gene: TRBV7-8; CDR3 length: 11; D gene: .; CDR3 protein: CASSFLVEQYF; CDR3 DNA: TGTGCCAGCAGCTTTCTCGTCGAGCAGTACTTC
J gene: TRBJ1-6; clone size: .; V gene: TRBV10-3; CDR3 length: 16; D gene: .; CDR3 protein: CAISESSVRANSPLHF; CDR3 DNA: TGTGCCATCAGTGAGTCGAGCGTCAGGGCTAATTCACCCCTCCACTTT
J gene: TRBJ1-2; clone size: few; V gene: TRBV5-6; CDR3 length: 14; D gene: .; CDR3 protein: CASSPRRTPYGYTF; CDR3 DNA: TGTGCCAGCAGCCCCCGGAGGACCCCCTATGGCTACACCTTC
J gene: TRBJ2-1; clone size: .; V gene: TRBV11-1; CDR3 length: 19; D gene: TRBD2; CDR3 protein: CASSSPRSSGVGPDNEKFF; CDR3 DNA: TGTGCCAGCAGCTCCCCCCGATCTAGCGGGGTAGGTCCGGACAATGAGAAGTTCTTC
J gene: TRBJ2-4; clone size: few; V gene: TRBV2; CDR3 length: 19; D gene: TRBD2; CDR3 protein: CASSSEGAGVGLAKNIQYF; CDR3 DNA: TGTGCCAGCTCATCCGAAGGAGCGGGGGTGGGACTAGCCAAAAACATTCAGTACTTC
J gene: TRBJ2-1; clone size: .; V gene: TRBV7-9; CDR3 length: 15; D gene: TRBD1; CDR3 protein: CASSFDRESPDEQFF; CDR3 DNA: TGTGCCAGCAGCTTTGACAGGGAATCCCCCGATGAGCAGTTCTTC
J gene: TRBJ2-5; clone size: .; V gene: TRBV25-1; CDR3 length: 18; D gene: TRBD1; CDR3 protein: CASSEGGTGQMYQETQYF; CDR3 DNA: TGTGCCAGCAGTGAAGGGGGGACAGGGCAAATGTACCAAGAGACCCAGTACTTC
J gene: TRBJ2-3; clone size: few; V gene: TRBV12-3/TRBV12-4; CDR3 length: 17; D gene: TRBD2; CDR3 protein: CASSFGIEDGSGNTQYF; CDR3 DNA: TGTGCCAGCAGTTTTGGTATCGAGGACGGGAGCGGGAATACGCAGTATTTT
J gene: TRBJ1-1; clone size: few; V gene: TRBV3-1; CDR3 length: 14; D gene: .; CDR3 protein: CASSHGLGDTEAFF; CDR3 DNA: TGTGCCAGCAGCCACGGCTTGGGGGACACTGAAGCTTTCTTT
J gene: TRBJ2-3; clone size: few; V gene: TRBV7-9; CDR3 length: 15; D gene: TRBD2; CDR3 protein: CASSSGTRRGDTQYF; CDR3 DNA: TGTGCCAGCAGCAGCGGGACTAGGAGGGGGGATACGCAGTATTTT
J gene: TRBJ1-1; clone size: few; V gene: TRBV10-2; CDR3 length: 14; D gene: .; CDR3 protein: CASSTDTMNTEAFF; CDR3 DNA: TGCGCCAGTTCGACCGACACCATGAACACTGAAGCTTTCTTT
J gene: TRBJ2-1; clone size: few; V gene: TRBV15; CDR3 length: 12; D gene: TRBD1; CDR3 protein: CACRDSNNEQFF; CDR3 DNA: TGTGCCTGTCGGGACAGTAACAATGAGCAGTTCTTC
J gene: TRBJ2-7; clone size: few; V gene: TRBV24-1; CDR3 length: 14; D gene: .; CDR3 protein: CATSDSNRRYEQYF; CDR3 DNA: TGTGCCACCAGTGATTCAAACAGGCGCTACGAGCAGTACTTC